This T cell receptor beta chain derives from a study of Graves' ophthalmopathy and Graves' hyperthyroidism. Findings and limits, study-wide: Most thyroid clonotypes with frequency above 0.001 were detected in blood too.

In this sample, this clonotype turned up many times. Its antigen is still unknown. V was pared by 6 bases and J by 8 bases, with 16 bases between. The CDR3 loop spans 13 amino acids. Germline CDR1 reads MRHNA; CDR2 reads SNTAGT. The sequenced template was RNA, covering the TCR beta CDR3 region. RT-PCR with HTBI primers came first, then second-round multiplex PCR. TCRdb reprocessed the multiplex PCR reads with MiXCR, giving one entry per CDR3 protein. The repertoire holds 200,000 to 300,000 distinct CDR3 sequences, with 45% as singletons. Presentation of ophthalmopathy in the donors involved moderate-to-severe activity, CAS ≥3, NOSPECS ≥4 and a duration under 3 months. Diagnoses were established from clinical symptoms, serum thyroxine, TRAb, thyroid ultrasound and orbital computed tomography.

The TCR was taken from an adult man with Graves' ophthalmopathy. This chain connects TRBV6-4 to TRBJ1-2; a possible D gene is TRBD1 (5 bases). The sample taken for sequencing was peripheral blood. In nucleotides, the CDR3 is TGTGCCAGCAGCTTAACTCAGGGAAGCGGCTACACCTTC. This gives the protein CASSLTQGSGYTF.